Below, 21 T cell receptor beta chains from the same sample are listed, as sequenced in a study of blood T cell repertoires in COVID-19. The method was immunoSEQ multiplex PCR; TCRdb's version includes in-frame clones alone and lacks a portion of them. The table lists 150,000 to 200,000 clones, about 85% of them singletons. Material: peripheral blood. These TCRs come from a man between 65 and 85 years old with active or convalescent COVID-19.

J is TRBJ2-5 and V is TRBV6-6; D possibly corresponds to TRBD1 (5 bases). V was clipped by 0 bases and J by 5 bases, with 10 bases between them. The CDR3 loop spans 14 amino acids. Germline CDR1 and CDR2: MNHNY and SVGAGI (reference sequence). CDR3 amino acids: CASSYSRSGETQYF. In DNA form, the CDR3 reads TGTGCCAGCAGTTACTCGCGTTCAGGGGAGACCCAGTACTTC.

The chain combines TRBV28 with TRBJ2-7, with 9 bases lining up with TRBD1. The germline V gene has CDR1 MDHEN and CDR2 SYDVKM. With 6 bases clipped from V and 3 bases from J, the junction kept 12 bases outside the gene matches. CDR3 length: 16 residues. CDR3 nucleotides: TGTGCCAGCAGCCCCATCACCGGGACAGGGCGCTACGAGCAGTACTTC. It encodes CASSPITGTGRYEQYF.

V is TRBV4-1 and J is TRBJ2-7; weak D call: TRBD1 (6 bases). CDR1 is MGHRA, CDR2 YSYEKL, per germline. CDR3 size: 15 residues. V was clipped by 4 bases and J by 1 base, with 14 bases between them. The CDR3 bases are TGCGCCAGCAGCCTGGACAGCGGTGATTCCTACGAGCAGTACTTC. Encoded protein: CASSLDSGDSYEQYF.

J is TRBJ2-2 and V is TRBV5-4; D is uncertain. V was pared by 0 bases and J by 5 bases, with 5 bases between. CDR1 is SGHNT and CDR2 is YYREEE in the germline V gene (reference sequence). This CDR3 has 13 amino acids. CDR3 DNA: TGTGCCAGCAGCTTGGTTCTTACCGGGGAGCTGTTTTTT. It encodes CASSLVLTGELFF.

CDR3: CASSSTGYQQYF. DNA of the CDR3: TGTGCCAGCAGTTCTACAGGGTACCAGCAGTACTTC. J is TRBJ2-7 and V is TRBV27; tentative D call: TRBD1 (6 bases). This CDR3 is built from 12 residues. V gave up 4 bases and J gave up 8 bases, with 12 bases separating them. CDR1 is MNHEY and CDR2 is SMNVEV in the germline V gene (reference sequence).

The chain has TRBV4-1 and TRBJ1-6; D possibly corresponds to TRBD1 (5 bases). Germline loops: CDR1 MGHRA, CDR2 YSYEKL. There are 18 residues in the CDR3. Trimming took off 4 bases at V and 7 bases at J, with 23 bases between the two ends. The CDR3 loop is CASSRVPREGTTNSPLHF. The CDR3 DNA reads TGCGCCAGCAGCCGAGTCCCCCGCGAGGGGACTACGAATTCACCCCTCCACTTT.

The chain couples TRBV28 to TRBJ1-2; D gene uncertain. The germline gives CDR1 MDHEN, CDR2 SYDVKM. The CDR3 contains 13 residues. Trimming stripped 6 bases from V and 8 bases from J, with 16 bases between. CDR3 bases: TGTGCCAGCAGCCGCCCGGTCCGAATCGGCTACACCTTC. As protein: CASSRPVRIGYTF.

CDR3 nucleotide sequence: TGTGCCACAATGGAAGCTGGGGGGAGTGGAGATACGCAGTATTTT. Protein product: CATMEAGGSGDTQYF. The chain uses TRBV15 and TRBJ2-3; D is possibly TRBD2 (6 bases). V lost 9 bases and J lost 5, with 21 bases in between. CDR1 and CDR2 (germline): LNHNV, YYDKDF (reference sequence). The CDR3 runs 15 residues.

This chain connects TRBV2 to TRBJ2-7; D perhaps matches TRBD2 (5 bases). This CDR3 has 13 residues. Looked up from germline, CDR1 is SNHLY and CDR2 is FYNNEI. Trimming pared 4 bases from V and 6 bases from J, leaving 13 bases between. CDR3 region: CASSADWLVEQYF. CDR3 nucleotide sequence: TGTGCCAGCAGTGCGGACTGGCTGGTCGAGCAGTACTTC.

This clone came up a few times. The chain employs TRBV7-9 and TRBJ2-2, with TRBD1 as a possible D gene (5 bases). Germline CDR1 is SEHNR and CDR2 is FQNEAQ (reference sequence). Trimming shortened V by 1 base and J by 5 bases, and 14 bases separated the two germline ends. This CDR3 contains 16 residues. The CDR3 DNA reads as TGTGCCAGCAGCTTAGAGCGATCAGGGTTGACCGGGGAGCTGTTTTTT. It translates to CASSLERSGLTGELFF.

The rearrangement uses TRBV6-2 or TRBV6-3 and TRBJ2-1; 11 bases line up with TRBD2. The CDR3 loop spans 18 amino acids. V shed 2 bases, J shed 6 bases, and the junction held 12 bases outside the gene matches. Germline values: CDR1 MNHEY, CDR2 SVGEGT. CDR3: CASSYGPLRGLAGNEQFF. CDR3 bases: TGTGCCAGCAGTTACGGACCTCTCCGCGGACTAGCGGGCAATGAGCAGTTCTTC.

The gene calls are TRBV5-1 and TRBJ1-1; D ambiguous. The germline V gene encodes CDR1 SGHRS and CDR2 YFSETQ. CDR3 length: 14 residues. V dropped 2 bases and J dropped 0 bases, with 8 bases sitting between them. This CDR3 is CASSFGTVNTEAFF. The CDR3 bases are TGCGCCAGCAGCTTTGGAACAGTGAACACTGAAGCTTTCTTT.

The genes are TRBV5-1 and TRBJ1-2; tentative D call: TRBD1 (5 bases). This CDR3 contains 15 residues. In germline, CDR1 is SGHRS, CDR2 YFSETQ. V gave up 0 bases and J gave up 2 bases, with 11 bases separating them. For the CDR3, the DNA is TGCGCCAGCAGCTTGGCCCCAGGGTCCAACTATGGCTACACCTTC. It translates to CASSLAPGSNYGYTF.

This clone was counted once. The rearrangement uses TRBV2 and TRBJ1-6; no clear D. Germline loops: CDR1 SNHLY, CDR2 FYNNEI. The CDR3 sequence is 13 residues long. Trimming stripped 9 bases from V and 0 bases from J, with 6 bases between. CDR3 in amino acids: CARESSYNSPLHF. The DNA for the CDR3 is TGTGCCAGAGAGAGCTCCTATAATTCACCCCTCCACTTT.

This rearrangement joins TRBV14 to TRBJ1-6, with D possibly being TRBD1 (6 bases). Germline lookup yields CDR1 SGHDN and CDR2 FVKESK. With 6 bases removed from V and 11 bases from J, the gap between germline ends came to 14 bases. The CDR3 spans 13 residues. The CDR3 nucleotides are TGTGCCAGCAGGCTCCAGGGGCAGACACCCCTCCACTTT. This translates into CASRLQGQTPLHF.

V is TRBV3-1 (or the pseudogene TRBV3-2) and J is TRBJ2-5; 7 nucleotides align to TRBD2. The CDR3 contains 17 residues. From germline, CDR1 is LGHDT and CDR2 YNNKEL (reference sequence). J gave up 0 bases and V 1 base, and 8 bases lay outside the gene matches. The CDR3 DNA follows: TGTGCCAGCAGCCAAGCCGGGGGAGGGGTGAACCAAGAGACCCAGTACTTC. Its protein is CASSQAGGGVNQETQYF.

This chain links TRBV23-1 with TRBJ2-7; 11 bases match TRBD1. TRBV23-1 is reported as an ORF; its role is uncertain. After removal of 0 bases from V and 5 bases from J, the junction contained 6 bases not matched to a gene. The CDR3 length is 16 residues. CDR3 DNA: TGCGCCAGCAGTCAATCCCGGACAGGGGGCTTTCACGAGCAGTACTTC. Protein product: CASSQSRTGGFHEQYF.

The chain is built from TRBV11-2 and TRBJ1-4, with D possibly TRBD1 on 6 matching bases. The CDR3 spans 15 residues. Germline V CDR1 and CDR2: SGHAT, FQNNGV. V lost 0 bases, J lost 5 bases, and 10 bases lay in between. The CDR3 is CASSLDTRGNEKLFF. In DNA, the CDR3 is TGTGCCAGCAGCTTAGATACCAGGGGAAATGAAAAACTGTTTTTT.

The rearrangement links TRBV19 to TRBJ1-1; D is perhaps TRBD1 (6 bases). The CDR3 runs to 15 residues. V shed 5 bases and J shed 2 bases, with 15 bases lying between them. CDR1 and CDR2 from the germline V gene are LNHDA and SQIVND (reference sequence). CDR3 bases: TGTGCCAGTAGTGCCCCTAGGGGGACCAACACTGAAGCTTTCTTT. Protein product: CASSAPRGTNTEAFF.

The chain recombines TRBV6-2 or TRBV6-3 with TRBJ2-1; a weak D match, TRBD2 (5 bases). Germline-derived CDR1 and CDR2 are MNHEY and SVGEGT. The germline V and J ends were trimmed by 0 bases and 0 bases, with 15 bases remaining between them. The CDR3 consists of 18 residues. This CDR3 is CASSYSRTGSSSYNEQFF. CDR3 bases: TGTGCCAGCAGTTACTCGAGGACGGGATCGAGCTCCTACAATGAGCAGTTCTTC.

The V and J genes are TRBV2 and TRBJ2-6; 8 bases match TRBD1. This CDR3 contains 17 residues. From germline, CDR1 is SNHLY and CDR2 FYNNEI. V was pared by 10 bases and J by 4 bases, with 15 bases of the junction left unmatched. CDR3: CATQIRQGQGGANVLTF. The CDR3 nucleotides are TGTGCCACCCAGATCCGACAGGGGCAGGGGGGGGCCAACGTCCTGACTTTC. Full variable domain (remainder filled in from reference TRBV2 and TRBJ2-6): EPEVTQTPSHQVTQMGQEVILRCVPISNHLYFYWYRQILGQKVEFLVSFYNNEISEKSEIFDDQFSVERPDGSNFTLKIRSTKLEDSAMYFCATQIRQGQGGANVLTFGAGSRLTVL.